This is a list of T cell receptor beta chains from one sample in a study of T cell repertoires in cytomegalovirus infection. TCRdb passed the reads through MiXCR, listing each CDR3 protein once. The sample has tens of thousands of distinct CDR3 sequences; around half are singletons. Their cognate antigens are unknown. The specimen comprised CD8+ T cells from cultured PBMCs, sampled from culture after CMV antigen stimulation. The receptors derive from a human donor in good health (CMV status not recorded). Some clones in this sample may be carry-over from other donors' samples. Both conserved end residues are trimmed from each CDR3. Each record gives: CDR3 length, J gene, V gene, D gene, clone size, CDR3 protein. A D gene is named only where the DNA matches it firmly. For some rows the clone size is stated as once, few or many, or as a class when expanded; others skip it.

len: 11
j_gene: TRBJ1-1
v_gene: TRBV5-1
d_gene: .
abundance: .
CDR3aa: ASRLQENTEAF

len: 11
j_gene: TRBJ2-7
v_gene: TRBV6-6
d_gene: .
abundance: few
CDR3aa: ASSWVSSYEQY

len: 12
j_gene: TRBJ1-5
v_gene: TRBV19
d_gene: .
abundance: .
CDR3aa: ASSIGRGGQPQH

len: 15
j_gene: TRBJ2-5
v_gene: TRBV7-9
d_gene: TRBD2
abundance: .
CDR3aa: ASSPVGQRGTRGTQY

len: 14
j_gene: TRBJ2-2
v_gene: TRBV7-8
d_gene: TRBD1
abundance: .
CDR3aa: ASSLVSGGRTGELF

len: 12
j_gene: TRBJ1-5
v_gene: TRBV27
d_gene: .
abundance: .
CDR3aa: ASSFAGYDQPQH

len: 12
j_gene: TRBJ2-3
v_gene: TRBV2
d_gene: TRBD2
abundance: .
CDR3aa: AIEARGGGDTQY

len: 13
j_gene: TRBJ1-3
v_gene: TRBV6-1
d_gene: TRBD1
abundance: once
CDR3aa: ASSRTGRSGDTIY

len: 14
j_gene: TRBJ2-3
v_gene: TRBV11-2
d_gene: TRBD1
abundance: .
CDR3aa: ASSGGTGDWADTQY

len: 14
j_gene: TRBJ2-7
v_gene: TRBV6-5
d_gene: TRBD1
abundance: .
CDR3aa: ASSPSTGESDHEQY

len: 13
j_gene: TRBJ2-5
v_gene: TRBV7-9
d_gene: TRBD2
abundance: .
CDR3aa: ASETSGSLKETQY

len: 14
j_gene: TRBJ2-2
v_gene: TRBV19
d_gene: TRBD1
abundance: .
CDR3aa: ASTVGGQGSTGELF

len: 12
j_gene: TRBJ1-5
v_gene: TRBV2
d_gene: .
abundance: .
CDR3aa: ASSPLGQNQPQH

len: 11
j_gene: TRBJ1-1
v_gene: TRBV28
d_gene: .
abundance: .
CDR3aa: ASSRTENTEAF

len: 12
j_gene: TRBJ1-1
v_gene: TRBV10-3
d_gene: .
abundance: many
CDR3aa: AITEDTPNTEAF

len: 12
j_gene: TRBJ1-5
v_gene: TRBV27
d_gene: .
abundance: .
CDR3aa: ASSLSGVGQPQH

len: 13
j_gene: TRBJ2-3
v_gene: TRBV7-9
d_gene: .
abundance: .
CDR3aa: ASSPDRVGAGTQY

len: 14
j_gene: TRBJ2-1
v_gene: TRBV28
d_gene: .
abundance: few
CDR3aa: ASSTPLRTGDNEQF

len: 13
j_gene: TRBJ1-5
v_gene: TRBV7-8
d_gene: TRBD1
abundance: .
CDR3aa: ASSSRTGFNQPQH

len: 12
j_gene: TRBJ1-6
v_gene: TRBV6-8
d_gene: TRBD1
abundance: .
CDR3aa: ASAHRGGRSPLH

len: 15
j_gene: TRBJ1-2
v_gene: TRBV15
d_gene: TRBD1
abundance: .
CDR3aa: ATSRPGDSSLFYGYT

len: 13
j_gene: TRBJ1-2
v_gene: TRBV20-1
d_gene: .
abundance: .
CDR3aa: SARDLAVGNYGYT

len: 15
j_gene: TRBJ2-5
v_gene: TRBV5-4
d_gene: .
abundance: few
CDR3aa: ASSPGAQGPLQETQY

len: 12
j_gene: TRBJ2-3
v_gene: TRBV19
d_gene: TRBD1
abundance: .
CDR3aa: ASTDRGNTDTQY

len: 11
j_gene: TRBJ1-5
v_gene: TRBV5-1
d_gene: TRBD1
abundance: .
CDR3aa: ASRTGEGQPQH

len: 13
j_gene: TRBJ2-3
v_gene: TRBV7-3
d_gene: TRBD2
abundance: few
CDR3aa: ASSYGRAGTDTQY

len: 12
j_gene: TRBJ2-7
v_gene: TRBV9
d_gene: .
abundance: .
CDR3aa: ASSVGGGNYEQY

len: 13
j_gene: TRBJ2-1
v_gene: TRBV12-3/TRBV12-4
d_gene: .
abundance: .
CDR3aa: ASRRRASSYNEQF

len: 12
j_gene: TRBJ2-2
v_gene: TRBV4-2
d_gene: .
abundance: .
CDR3aa: ASSQDGFTGELF

len: 11
j_gene: TRBJ2-7
v_gene: TRBV10-2
d_gene: TRBD1
abundance: .
CDR3aa: ASSLGQGTEQY

len: 13
j_gene: TRBJ2-7
v_gene: TRBV7-6
d_gene: .
abundance: .
CDR3aa: ASSLAFSSSYEQY

len: 14
j_gene: TRBJ2-1
v_gene: TRBV7-8
d_gene: TRBD2
abundance: few
CDR3aa: ASSLSVAGGYNEQF

len: 13
j_gene: TRBJ2-1
v_gene: TRBV11-2
d_gene: .
abundance: .
CDR3aa: ASSRSRSSVNEQF

len: 16
j_gene: TRBJ2-1
v_gene: TRBV12-3/TRBV12-4
d_gene: .
abundance: .
CDR3aa: ASNSLPLRSSSYNEQF

len: 11
j_gene: TRBJ2-2
v_gene: TRBV20-1
d_gene: .
abundance: .
CDR3aa: SARDRFTGELF

len: 13
j_gene: TRBJ2-1
v_gene: TRBV7-2
d_gene: TRBD2
abundance: .
CDR3aa: ASSLGGGALYEQF

len: 13
j_gene: TRBJ1-4
v_gene: TRBV7-4
d_gene: TRBD1
abundance: .
CDR3aa: ASSARTGTNEKLF

len: 11
j_gene: TRBJ2-3
v_gene: TRBV10-2
d_gene: .
abundance: .
CDR3aa: ASSDFSTDTQY

len: 12
j_gene: TRBJ2-7
v_gene: TRBV5-1
d_gene: TRBD2
abundance: .
CDR3aa: ASSLTSGAREQY

len: 12
j_gene: TRBJ2-1
v_gene: TRBV25-1
d_gene: .
abundance: .
CDR3aa: ASSVASGHNEQF

len: 11
j_gene: TRBJ1-2
v_gene: TRBV19
d_gene: TRBD1
abundance: .
CDR3aa: ASSIQQGNSYT

len: 13
j_gene: TRBJ1-5
v_gene: TRBV4-1
d_gene: .
abundance: few
CDR3aa: ASSQISGSNQPQH

len: 13
j_gene: TRBJ1-6
v_gene: TRBV6-5
d_gene: TRBD1
abundance: few
CDR3aa: ASSPRDSYNSPLH

len: 15
j_gene: TRBJ1-5
v_gene: TRBV12-5
d_gene: .
abundance: few
CDR3aa: ASGVPHPAYSNQPQH

len: 13
j_gene: TRBJ2-5
v_gene: TRBV27
d_gene: .
abundance: .
CDR3aa: ASSPASDNQETQY

len: 15
j_gene: TRBJ2-7
v_gene: TRBV12-3/TRBV12-4
d_gene: .
abundance: .
CDR3aa: ASSPSQPGPHTYEQY

len: 14
j_gene: TRBJ2-5
v_gene: TRBV7-9
d_gene: .
abundance: .
CDR3aa: ASSSTASGPQETQY

len: 14
j_gene: TRBJ2-1
v_gene: TRBV4-1
d_gene: TRBD2
abundance: .
CDR3aa: ASSLRLAGVGHEQF

len: 14
j_gene: TRBJ2-1
v_gene: TRBV7-6
d_gene: .
abundance: .
CDR3aa: ASNVLARPNKNEQF

len: 9
j_gene: TRBJ2-5
v_gene: TRBV29-1
d_gene: .
abundance: .
CDR3aa: SSRGQETQY

len: 15
j_gene: TRBJ2-5
v_gene: TRBV28
d_gene: TRBD2
abundance: .
CDR3aa: ASSQLTLAGRGETQY